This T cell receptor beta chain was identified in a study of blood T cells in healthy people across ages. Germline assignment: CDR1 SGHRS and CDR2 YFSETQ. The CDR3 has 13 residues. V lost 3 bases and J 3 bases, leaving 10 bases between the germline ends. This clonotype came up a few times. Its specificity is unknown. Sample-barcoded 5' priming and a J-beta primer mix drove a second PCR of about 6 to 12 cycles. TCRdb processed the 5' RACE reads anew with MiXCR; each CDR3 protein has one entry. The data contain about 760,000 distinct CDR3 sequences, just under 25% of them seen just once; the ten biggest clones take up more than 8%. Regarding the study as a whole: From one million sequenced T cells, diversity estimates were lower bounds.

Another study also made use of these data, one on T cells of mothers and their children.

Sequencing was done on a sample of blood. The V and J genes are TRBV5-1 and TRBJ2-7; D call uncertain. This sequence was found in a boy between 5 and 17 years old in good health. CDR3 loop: CASSSDGNYEQYF. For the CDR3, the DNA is TGCGCCAGCAGCTCGGACGGAAACTACGAGCAGTACTTC.